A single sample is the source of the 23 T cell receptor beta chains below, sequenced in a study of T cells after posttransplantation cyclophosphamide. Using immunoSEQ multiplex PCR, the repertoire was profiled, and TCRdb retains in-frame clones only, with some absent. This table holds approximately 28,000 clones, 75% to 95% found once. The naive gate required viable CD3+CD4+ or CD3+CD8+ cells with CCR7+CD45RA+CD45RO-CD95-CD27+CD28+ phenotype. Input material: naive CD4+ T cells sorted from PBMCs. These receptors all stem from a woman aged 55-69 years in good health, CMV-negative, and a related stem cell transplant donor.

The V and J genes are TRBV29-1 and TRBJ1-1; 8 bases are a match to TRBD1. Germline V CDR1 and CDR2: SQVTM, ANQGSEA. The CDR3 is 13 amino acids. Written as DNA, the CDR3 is TGCAGTGTCACCAGGGGGCTGATAACTGAAGCTTTCTTT. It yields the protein CSVTRGLITEAFF.

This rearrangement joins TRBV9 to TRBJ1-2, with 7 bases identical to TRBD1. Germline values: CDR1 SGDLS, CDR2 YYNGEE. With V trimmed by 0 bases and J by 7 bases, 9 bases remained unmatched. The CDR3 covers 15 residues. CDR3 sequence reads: CASSVEGRGNVGYTF. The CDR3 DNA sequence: TGTGCCAGCAGCGTAGAAGGCAGGGGGAATGTTGGCTACACCTTC.

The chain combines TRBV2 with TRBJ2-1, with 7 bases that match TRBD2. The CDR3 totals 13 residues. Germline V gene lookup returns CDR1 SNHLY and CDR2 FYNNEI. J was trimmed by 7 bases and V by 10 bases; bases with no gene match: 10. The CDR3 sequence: CATASGALNEQFF. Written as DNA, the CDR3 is TGTGCCACCGCCAGCGGGGCGCTTAATGAGCAGTTCTTC.

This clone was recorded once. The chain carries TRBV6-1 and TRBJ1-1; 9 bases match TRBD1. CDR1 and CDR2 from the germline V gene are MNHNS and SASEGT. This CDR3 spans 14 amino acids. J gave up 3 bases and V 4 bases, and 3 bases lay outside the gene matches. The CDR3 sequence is CASSGDRVHTEAFF. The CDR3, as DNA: TGTGCCAGCAGTGGGGACAGGGTACACACTGAAGCTTTCTTT.

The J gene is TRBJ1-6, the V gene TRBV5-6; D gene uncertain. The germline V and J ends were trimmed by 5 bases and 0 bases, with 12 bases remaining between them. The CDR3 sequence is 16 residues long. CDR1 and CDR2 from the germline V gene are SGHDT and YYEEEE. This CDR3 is CASRRRLSSYNSPLHF. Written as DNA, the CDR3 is TGTGCCAGCAGAAGGCGGTTGAGCTCCTATAATTCACCCCTCCACTTT. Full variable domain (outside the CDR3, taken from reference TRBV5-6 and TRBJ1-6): DAGVTQSPTHLIKTRGQQVTLRCSPKSGHDTVSWYQQALGQGPQFIFQYYEEEERQRGNFPDRFSGHQFPNYSSELNVNALLLGDSALYLCASRRRLSSYNSPLHFGNGTRLTVT.

CDR3 nucleotides: TGTGCCGGGAGTAGCACAGATACGCAGTATTTT. It specifies CAGSSTDTQYF. The V gene is TRBV10-3, the J gene TRBJ2-3; tentatively, D is TRBD2 (5 bases). CDR3 length: 11 amino acids. Germline V gene lookup returns CDR1 ENHRY and CDR2 SYGVKD. Trimming left V 11 bases short and J 0 bases short, with 6 bases between.

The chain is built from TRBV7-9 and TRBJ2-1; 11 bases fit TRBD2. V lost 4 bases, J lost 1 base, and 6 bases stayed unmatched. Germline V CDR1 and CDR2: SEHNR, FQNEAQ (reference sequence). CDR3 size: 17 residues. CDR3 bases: TGTGCCAGCAGCTCTCACGGGACTAGCGGTTCCTACAATGAGCAGTTCTTC. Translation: CASSSHGTSGSYNEQFF.

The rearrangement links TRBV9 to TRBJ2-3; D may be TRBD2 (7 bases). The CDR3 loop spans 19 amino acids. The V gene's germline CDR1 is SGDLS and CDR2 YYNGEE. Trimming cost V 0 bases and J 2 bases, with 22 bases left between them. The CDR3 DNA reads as TGTGCCAGCAGCGTAGGGTCCTCGCTCGGGGGGCGCTTCACAGATACGCAGTATTTT. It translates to CASSVGSSLGGRFTDTQYF.

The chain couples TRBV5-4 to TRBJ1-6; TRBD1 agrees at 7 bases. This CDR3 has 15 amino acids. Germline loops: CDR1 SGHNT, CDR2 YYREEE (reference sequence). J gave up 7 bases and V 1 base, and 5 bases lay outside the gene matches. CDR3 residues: CASSLPGQLNSPLHF. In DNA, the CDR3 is TGTGCCAGCAGCTTGCCGGGACAGCTAAATTCACCCCTCCACTTT. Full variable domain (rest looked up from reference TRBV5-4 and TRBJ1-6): ETGVTQSPTHLIKTRGQQVTLRCSSQSGHNTVSWYQQALGQGPQFIFQYYREEENGRGNFPPRFSGLQFPNYSSELNVNALELDDSALYLCASSLPGQLNSPLHFGNGTRLTVT.

CDR3 protein: CASRARERIYEQYF. DNA of the CDR3: TGTGCCAGCCGGGCGAGAGAGCGGATCTACGAGCAGTACTTC. The V call is TRBV27, the J call TRBJ2-7, with TRBD2 as a possible D gene (5 bases). The germline V and J ends were trimmed by 8 bases and 3 bases, with 17 bases remaining between them. The CDR3 runs 14 residues. Germline-derived CDR1 and CDR2 are MNHEY and SMNVEV (reference sequence).

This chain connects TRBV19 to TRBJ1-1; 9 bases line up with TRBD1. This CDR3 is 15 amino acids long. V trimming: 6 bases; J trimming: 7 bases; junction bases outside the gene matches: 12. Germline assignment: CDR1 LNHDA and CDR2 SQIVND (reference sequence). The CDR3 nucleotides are TGTGCCAGTAGCACCCCGGGACAGGGCAAAGGTGAAGCTTTCTTT. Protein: CASSTPGQGKGEAFF.

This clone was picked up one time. The CDR3, as DNA: TGTGCCAGCAGCCACAACAGGGGAGACGGCTACACCTTC. Residues: CASSHNRGDGYTF. The rearrangement uses TRBV11-2 and TRBJ1-2; TRBD1 matches 7 bases. The CDR3 spans 13 residues. V lost 5 bases to trimming and J lost 8 bases; unmatched junction nucleotides: 8. Germline V lookup: CDR1 SGHAT, CDR2 FQNNGV.

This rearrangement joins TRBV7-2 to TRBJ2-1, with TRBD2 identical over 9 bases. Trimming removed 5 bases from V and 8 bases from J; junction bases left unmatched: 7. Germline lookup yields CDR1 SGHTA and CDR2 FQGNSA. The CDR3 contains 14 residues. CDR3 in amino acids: CASSRGGAVDEQFF. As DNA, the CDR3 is TGTGCCAGCAGCCGCGGGGGGGCGGTCGATGAGCAGTTCTTC.

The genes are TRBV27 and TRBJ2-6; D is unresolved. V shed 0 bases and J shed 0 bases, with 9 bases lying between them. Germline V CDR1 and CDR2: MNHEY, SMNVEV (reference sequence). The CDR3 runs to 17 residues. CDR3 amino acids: CASSLSSASSGANVLTF. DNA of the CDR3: TGTGCCAGCAGTTTATCGAGTGCAAGCTCTGGGGCCAACGTCCTGACTTTC.

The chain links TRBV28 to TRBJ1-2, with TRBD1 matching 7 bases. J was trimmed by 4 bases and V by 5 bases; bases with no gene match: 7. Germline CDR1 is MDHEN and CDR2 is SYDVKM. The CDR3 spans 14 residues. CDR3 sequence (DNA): TGTGCCAGCAGTCTAGCCGGGACAGTCTATGGCTACACCTTC. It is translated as CASSLAGTVYGYTF.

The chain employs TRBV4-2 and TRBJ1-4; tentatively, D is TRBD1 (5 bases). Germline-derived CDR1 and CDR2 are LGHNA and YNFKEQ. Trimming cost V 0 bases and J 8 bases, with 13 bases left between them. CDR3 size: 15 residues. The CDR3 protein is CASSQDQGRGEKLFF. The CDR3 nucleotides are TGTGCCAGCAGCCAAGATCAGGGAAGAGGCGAAAAACTGTTTTTT.

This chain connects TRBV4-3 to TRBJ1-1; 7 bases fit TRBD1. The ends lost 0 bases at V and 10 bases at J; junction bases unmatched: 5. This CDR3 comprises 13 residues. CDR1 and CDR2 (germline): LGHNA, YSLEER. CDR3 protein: CASSQDRAGGAFF. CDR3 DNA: TGCGCCAGCAGCCAAGATAGGGCAGGGGGAGCTTTCTTT.

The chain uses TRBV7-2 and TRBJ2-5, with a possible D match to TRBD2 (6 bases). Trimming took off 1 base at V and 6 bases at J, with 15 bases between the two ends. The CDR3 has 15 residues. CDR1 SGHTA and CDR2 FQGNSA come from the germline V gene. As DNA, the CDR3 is TGTGCCAGCAGCTTAGTTTTGGAGGGCGGAAAGACCCAGTACTTC. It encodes CASSLVLEGGKTQYF.

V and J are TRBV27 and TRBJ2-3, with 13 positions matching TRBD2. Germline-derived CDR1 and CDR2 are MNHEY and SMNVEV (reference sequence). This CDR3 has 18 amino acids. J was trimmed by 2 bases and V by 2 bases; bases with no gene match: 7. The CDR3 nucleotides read TGTGCCAGCAGTTTAAATGGACTAGCGGGGGTTCCCACAGATACGCAGTATTTT. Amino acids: CASSLNGLAGVPTDTQYF.

As DNA, the CDR3 is TGTGCCAGCAGCTTAGAGGGGGGGACTGAAGCTTTCTTT. Its protein product is CASSLEGGTEAFF. This chain connects TRBV7-9 to TRBJ1-1; tentatively, D is TRBD1 (6 bases). The germline V gene encodes CDR1 SEHNR and CDR2 FQNEAQ (reference sequence). Trimming pared 1 base from V and 5 bases from J, leaving 8 bases between. The CDR3 loop spans 13 amino acids. The full variable domain, completed using reference TRBV7-9 and TRBJ1-1, is DTGVSQNPRHKITKRGQNVTFRCDPISEHNRLYWYRQTLGQGPEFLTYFQNEAQLEKSRLLSDRFSAERPKGSFSTLEIQRTEQGDSAMYLCASSLEGGTEAFFGQGTRLTVV.

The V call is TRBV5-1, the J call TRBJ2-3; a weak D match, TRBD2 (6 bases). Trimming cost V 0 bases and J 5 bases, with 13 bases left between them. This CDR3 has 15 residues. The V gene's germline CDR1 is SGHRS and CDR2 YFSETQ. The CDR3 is CASSLGLVRKDTQYF. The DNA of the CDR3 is TGCGCCAGCAGCTTGGGACTAGTGAGGAAAGATACGCAGTATTTT.

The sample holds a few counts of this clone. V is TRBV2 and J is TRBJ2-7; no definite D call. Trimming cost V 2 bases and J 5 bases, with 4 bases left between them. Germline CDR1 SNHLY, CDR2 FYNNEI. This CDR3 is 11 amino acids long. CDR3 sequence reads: CASSEPDEQYF. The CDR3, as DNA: TGTGCCAGCAGTGAACCCGACGAGCAGTACTTC. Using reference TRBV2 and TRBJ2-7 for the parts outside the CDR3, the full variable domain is EPEVTQTPSHQVTQMGQEVILRCVPISNHLYFYWYRQILGQKVEFLVSFYNNEISEKSEIFDDQFSVERPDGSNFTLKIRSTKLEDSAMYFCASSEPDEQYFGPGTRLTVT.

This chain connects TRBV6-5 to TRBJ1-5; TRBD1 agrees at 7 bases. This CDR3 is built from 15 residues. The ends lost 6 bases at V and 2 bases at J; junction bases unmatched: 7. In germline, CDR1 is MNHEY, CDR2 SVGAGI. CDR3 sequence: CASRPGGKGNQPQHF. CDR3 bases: TGTGCCAGCAGACCAGGGGGGAAAGGCAATCAGCCCCAGCATTTT.